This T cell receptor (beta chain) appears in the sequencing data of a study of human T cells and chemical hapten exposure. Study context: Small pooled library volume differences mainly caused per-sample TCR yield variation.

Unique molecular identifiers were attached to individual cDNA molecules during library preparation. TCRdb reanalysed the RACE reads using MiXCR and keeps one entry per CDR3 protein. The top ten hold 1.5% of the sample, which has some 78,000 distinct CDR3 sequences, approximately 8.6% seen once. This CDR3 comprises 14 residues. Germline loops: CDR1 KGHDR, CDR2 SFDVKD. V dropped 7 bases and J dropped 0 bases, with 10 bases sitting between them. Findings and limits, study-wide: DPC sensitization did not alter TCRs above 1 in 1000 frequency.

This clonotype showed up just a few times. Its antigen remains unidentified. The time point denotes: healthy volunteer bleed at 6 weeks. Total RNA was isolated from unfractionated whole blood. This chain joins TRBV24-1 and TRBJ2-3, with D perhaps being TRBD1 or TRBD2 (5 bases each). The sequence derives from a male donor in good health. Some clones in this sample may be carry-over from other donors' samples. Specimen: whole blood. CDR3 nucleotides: TGTGCCACCAGCCGGGACGGAAGCACAGATACGCAGTATTTT. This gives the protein CATSRDGSTDTQYF.